This is a list of T cell receptor beta chains from one sample in a study of Ad26.COV2.S vaccination and SARS-CoV-2 variants. The method was immunoSEQ multiplex PCR; TCRdb's version includes in-frame clones alone and lacks a portion of them. The data show about 680,000 clones, around 89% seen once. The sample consisted of peripheral blood, taken in a trial of Ad26.COV2.S vaccine versus placebo. The receptors here all came from a person between 18 and 65 years old who received the Ad26.COV2.S COVID-19 vaccine or a placebo. The CDR3 runs from the conserved cysteine through the conserved F or W. The D gene is left open where the match is weak. Expanded clones get a size class; other rows say once, few or many, or leave the size out.

size: -; D: -; V: TRBV5-1; J: TRBJ1-1; DNA: TGCGCCAGCTCCGGAGAGGGGGGAGGGAACACTGAAGCTTTCTTT; CDR3: CASSGEGGGNTEAFF
size: -; D: -; V: TRBV19; J: TRBJ1-4; DNA: TGTGCCAGTAGTCGTGGACGGCCTAATGAAAAACTGTTTTTT; CDR3: CASSRGRPNEKLFF
size: -; D: TRBD2; V: TRBV2; J: TRBJ2-1; DNA: TGTGCCAGCAGTGGGGCTAGCGGGAGGTTGTATGAGCAGTTCTTC; CDR3: CASSGASGRLYEQFF
size: -; D: -; V: TRBV6-6; J: TRBJ1-5; DNA: TGTGCCAGCAGTTCCAGGGAAGGTCAGCCCCAGCATTTT; CDR3: CASSSREGQPQHF
size: -; D: -; V: TRBV19; J: TRBJ1-1; DNA: TGTGCCAGTAGTATCGTTACCGGACTCTCGAACACTGAAGCTTTCTTT; CDR3: CASSIVTGLSNTEAFF
size: -; D: -; V: TRBV27; J: TRBJ2-3; DNA: TGTGCCAGCAGTTCCGTAGGGGCAGGGAGCACAGATACGCAGTATTTT; CDR3: CASSSVGAGSTDTQYF
size: once; D: -; V: TRBV6-1; J: TRBJ2-1; DNA: TGTGCCAGCAGTGAGGGGCAGCCTTGGACTGAGCAGTTCTTC; CDR3: CASSEGQPWTEQFF
size: -; D: -; V: TRBV30; J: TRBJ1-3; DNA: TGTGCCTGGAGTAGAGGAAACACCATATATTTT; CDR3: CAWSRGNTIYF
size: -; D: -; V: TRBV6-5; J: TRBJ1-2; DNA: TGTGCCAGCAGTTACGATATGTGGGGTGTCAATGGCTACACCTTC; CDR3: CASSYDMWGVNGYTF
size: -; D: -; V: TRBV3-1/TRBV3-2; J: TRBJ2-2; DNA: TGTGCCAGCAGCCAAGATCGGGCGGCACCGAACACCGGGGAGCTGTTTTTT; CDR3: CASSQDRAAPNTGELFF
size: once; D: -; V: TRBV30; J: TRBJ2-2; DNA: TGTGCCTGGGTCAGCCTCCCTAACACCGGGGAGCTGTTTTTT; CDR3: CAWVSLPNTGELFF
size: -; D: -; V: TRBV7-6; J: TRBJ2-7; DNA: TGTGCCAGCAGCTTAGAAGTGACTACGTCTTTAAGCTCCTACGAGCAGTACTTC; CDR3: CASSLEVTTSLSSYEQYF
size: many; D: -; V: TRBV4-1; J: TRBJ2-1; DNA: TGCGCCAGCAGCCAAGGCCGAGGTGAGCAGTTCTTC; CDR3: CASSQGRGEQFF
size: once; D: TRBD2; V: TRBV19; J: TRBJ2-1; DNA: TGTGCCAGTAGTATATCAGCGGGGGCCTTGATTAATGAGCAGTTCTTC; CDR3: CASSISAGALINEQFF
size: -; D: -; V: TRBV19; J: TRBJ2-7; DNA: TGTGCCAGTAGTATGTCAGGGAAAAAGCACGAGCAGTACTTC; CDR3: CASSMSGKKHEQYF
size: -; D: -; V: TRBV27; J: TRBJ2-1; DNA: TGTGCCAGCAGTCGCGGCTCCTACAATGAGCAGTTCTTC; CDR3: CASSRGSYNEQFF
size: -; D: TRBD1; V: TRBV4-1; J: TRBJ2-4; DNA: TGCGCCAGCAGCCAAGCTAGCGGACAGGGGTTAGCCAAAAACATTCAGTACTTC; CDR3: CASSQASGQGLAKNIQYF
size: few; D: TRBD2; V: TRBV7-6; J: TRBJ2-3; DNA: TGTGCCATCGGGACTAGCGGTGCTAGCACAGATACGCAGTATTTT; CDR3: CAIGTSGASTDTQYF
size: -; D: TRBD2; V: TRBV27; J: TRBJ2-7; DNA: TGTGCCAGCAGTCGTAGCGGGAGGATCGACGAGCAGTACTTC; CDR3: CASSRSGRIDEQYF
size: -; D: -; V: TRBV3-1/TRBV3-2; J: TRBJ2-2; DNA: TGTGCCAGCAGCCAACCCTCTGGACAGAACACCGGGGAGCTGTTTTTT; CDR3: CASSQPSGQNTGELFF
size: -; D: -; V: TRBV6-5; J: TRBJ1-5; DNA: TGTGCCAGCAGCCTGACAGCTGTTAGCAATCAGCCCCAGCATTTT; CDR3: CASSLTAVSNQPQHF
size: -; D: -; V: TRBV18; J: TRBJ2-7; DNA: TGTGCCAGCTCACCGGACTATGGGCGAGAAGAGCAGTACTTC; CDR3: CASSPDYGREEQYF
size: -; D: -; V: TRBV29-1; J: TRBJ2-1; DNA: TGCAGCGTTCAGCGCTCCTACAATGAGCAGTTCTTC; CDR3: CSVQRSYNEQFF
size: -; D: TRBD1; V: TRBV18; J: TRBJ2-7; DNA: TGTGCCAGCTCACCCGCCCTACAGGGGAAGAAGGGCTACGAGCAGTACTTC; CDR3: CASSPALQGKKGYEQYF
size: -; D: -; V: TRBV27; J: TRBJ1-4; DNA: TGTGCCAGCAGTTTATTAGGGGTGGGGAATGAAAAACTGTTTTTT; CDR3: CASSLLGVGNEKLFF
size: -; D: TRBD1; V: TRBV20-1; J: TRBJ1-3; DNA: TGCAGTGCTAGTCTCGAGACAGGGAGGGACACCATATATTTT; CDR3: CSASLETGRDTIYF
size: -; D: TRBD1; V: TRBV9; J: TRBJ2-7; DNA: TGTGCCAGCAGCGTAGGACAGGGGGGTTACTACGAGCAGTACTTC; CDR3: CASSVGQGGYYEQYF
size: -; D: TRBD2; V: TRBV18; J: TRBJ2-5; DNA: TGTGCCAGCTCATACTGGACTAGGAGGGAGACCCAGTACTTC; CDR3: CASSYWTRRETQYF
size: -; D: -; V: TRBV6-6; J: TRBJ1-2; DNA: TGTGCCAGCAGTTACTCATCGGGAAGATCGAGGGATGGCTACACCTTC; CDR3: CASSYSSGRSRDGYTF
size: -; D: -; V: TRBV7-6; J: TRBJ2-3; DNA: TGTGCCAGCAGCTCCCTTCCCCTGAGGTACGGCACAGATACGCAGTATTTT; CDR3: CASSSLPLRYGTDTQYF
size: few; D: TRBD1; V: TRBV19; J: TRBJ2-7; DNA: TGTGCCAGTAGAAGAGACAGGGACTACGAGCAGTACTTC; CDR3: CASRRDRDYEQYF
size: once; D: -; V: TRBV7-3; J: TRBJ1-1; DNA: TGTGCCAGCAGCCGACAGCGGGGGACTGAAGCTTTCTTT; CDR3: CASSRQRGTEAFF
size: -; D: TRBD1; V: TRBV28; J: TRBJ2-7; DNA: TGTGCCAGCAGTCGTATAGGGACAGCACCCTACGAGCAGTACTTC; CDR3: CASSRIGTAPYEQYF
size: once; D: -; V: TRBV19; J: TRBJ1-5; DNA: TGTGCCAGTAGTATGACGGGCGGAAATCAGCCCCAGCATTTT; CDR3: CASSMTGGNQPQHF
size: -; D: TRBD2; V: TRBV18; J: TRBJ2-3; DNA: TGTGCCAGCTCAACAAATAGCGGGAGTACAGATACGCAGTATTTT; CDR3: CASSTNSGSTDTQYF
size: -; D: -; V: TRBV10-3; J: TRBJ1-2; DNA: TGTGCCATCAGGGACAGTAACCCCGGGAACTATGGCTACACCTTC; CDR3: CAIRDSNPGNYGYTF
size: -; D: -; V: TRBV2; J: TRBJ2-2; DNA: TGTGCCAGCAGTGTGCGGGGAAACGGGGAGCTGTTTTTT; CDR3: CASSVRGNGELFF
size: -; D: TRBD2; V: TRBV19; J: TRBJ2-2; DNA: TGTGCCAGTAGTATATCCCCTAGCGGGAGGACCGGGGAGCTGTTTTTT; CDR3: CASSISPSGRTGELFF
size: -; D: -; V: TRBV5-6; J: TRBJ1-2; DNA: TGTGCCAGCAGCTCCTTATCGTCGGGGGGGCGAGGCTACACCTTC; CDR3: CASSSLSSGGRGYTF
size: -; D: -; V: TRBV29-1; J: TRBJ2-4; DNA: TGCAGCGTTGAATTGCAGGGGGGCCGGCAAAACATTCAGTACTTC; CDR3: CSVELQGGRQNIQYF
size: -; D: TRBD2; V: TRBV7-9; J: TRBJ2-1; DNA: TGTGCCAGCAGCCCCCGACTGGGACTAGCGGGAGATAATGAGCAGTTCTTC; CDR3: CASSPRLGLAGDNEQFF
size: -; D: -; V: TRBV25-1; J: TRBJ1-1; DNA: TGTGCCAGCATGTACTCTAGGGGAAACACTGAAGCTTTCTTT; CDR3: CASMYSRGNTEAFF
size: -; D: -; V: TRBV6-6; J: TRBJ2-2; DNA: TGTGCCAGCAGTTACGGGCAGGGCGGCACCGGGGAGCTGTTTTTT; CDR3: CASSYGQGGTGELFF
size: -; D: -; V: TRBV6-1; J: TRBJ1-3; DNA: TGTGCCAGCAGTGAATACACCTCTGGAAACACCATATATTTT; CDR3: CASSEYTSGNTIYF
size: -; D: -; V: TRBV11-1; J: TRBJ1-6; DNA: TGTGCCAGCAGCTTTGGCCTTGGGGATTCACCCCTCCACTTT; CDR3: CASSFGLGDSPLHF
size: many; D: TRBD2; V: TRBV27; J: TRBJ2-3; DNA: TGTGCCAGCAGTTTATCGCCCGGGACTAGCGGACTTAGCACAGATACGCAGTATTTT; CDR3: CASSLSPGTSGLSTDTQYF
size: -; D: -; V: TRBV5-1; J: TRBJ2-5; DNA: TGCGCCAGCTCCTCTGGGGGAACAGAGACCCAGTACTTC; CDR3: CASSSGGTETQYF
size: once; D: TRBD1; V: TRBV24-1; J: TRBJ2-3; DNA: TGTGCCACCAGTGAATCCGGGACAGGACACACAGATACGCAGTATTTT; CDR3: CATSESGTGHTDTQYF
size: -; D: TRBD2; V: TRBV6-4; J: TRBJ2-7; DNA: TGTGCCAGCAGTGTCCCTGTTAGCGGGGCCTTTGACGAGCAGTACTTC; CDR3: CASSVPVSGAFDEQYF
size: -; D: -; V: TRBV6-6; J: TRBJ2-1; DNA: TGTGCCAGCACCCAGACAGGGAGGGACAATGAGCAGTTCTTC; CDR3: CASTQTGRDNEQFF
size: few; D: -; V: TRBV4-3; J: TRBJ2-7; DNA: TGCGCCAGCAGCCGAGGCTACGAGCAGTACTTC; CDR3: CASSRGYEQYF
size: -; D: -; V: TRBV5-1; J: TRBJ2-3; DNA: TGCGCCAGCAGCTTGACTAGCTCTAGCACAGATACGCAGTATTTT; CDR3: CASSLTSSSTDTQYF
size: -; D: TRBD2; V: TRBV7-2; J: TRBJ2-1; DNA: TGTGCCAGCAGCTTTCCGACTAGCGGGGGACTAACCTACAATGAGCAGTTCTTC; CDR3: CASSFPTSGGLTYNEQFF
size: -; D: -; V: TRBV6-5; J: TRBJ2-7; DNA: TGTGCCAGCAGAAAACCGGGAACCTTTATCGAGCAGTACTTC; CDR3: CASRKPGTFIEQYF
size: -; D: -; V: TRBV7-9; J: TRBJ2-3; DNA: TGTGCCGGCGTTGAGCGGGGCACAGATACGCAGTATTTT; CDR3: CAGVERGTDTQYF